The 25 T cell receptor beta chains below were found in one sample sequenced in a study of blood T cell repertoires in COVID-19. Method: immunoSEQ multiplex PCR; TCRdb's copy keeps in-frame clones and lacks some. In the table there are 99,000 or so clones, less than 90% of which are singletons. Sequences were obtained from peripheral blood. The origin of the receptors is a man aged 70 or older with active or convalescent COVID-19.

This clone occurred a few times. V is TRBV13 and J is TRBJ1-1; D remains unclear. The CDR3 covers 14 residues. V was cut by 0 bases and J by 1 base, with 6 bases left in between. Germline lookup yields CDR1 PRHDT and CDR2 FYEKMQ (reference sequence). CDR3 in amino acids: CASSLGRGNTEAFF. The CDR3 region has the DNA TGTGCCAGCAGCTTAGGTCGGGGGAACACTGAAGCTTTCTTT.

The V and J genes are TRBV18 and TRBJ1-4, with TRBD1 matching over 8 bases. The CDR3 totals 15 residues. CDR1 KGHSH and CDR2 LQKENI come from the germline V gene. Trimming at V came to 2 bases and at J to 11 bases, leaving 10 bases not matched to a gene. The CDR3 coding sequence is TGTGCCAGCTCACCAACAGGACAGGGAAGTTTGAAACTGTTTTTT. It translates to CASSPTGQGSLKLFF.

V and J are TRBV7-9 and TRBJ2-1; TRBD2 matches at 7 bases. From germline, CDR1 is SEHNR and CDR2 FQNEAQ (reference sequence). The CDR3 is 13 residues long. The V segment lost 0 bases and the J segment 9 bases; nucleotides outside the gene matches: 2. The CDR3 coding sequence is TGTGCCAGCAGCTTAGCGGGGAGGGTTGAGCAGTTCTTC. Protein sequence: CASSLAGRVEQFF.

The chain couples TRBV7-2 to TRBJ2-1; 7 bases align to TRBD2. Germline CDR1 and CDR2: SGHTA and FQGNSA. The CDR3 loop spans 13 amino acids. The V and J ends lost 3 bases and 7 bases, in that order; junction bases with no gene match: 3. The CDR3 DNA sequence: TGTGCCAGCAGCTTTGGGGGGGTTAATGAGCAGTTCTTC. Translated, it gives CASSFGGVNEQFF.

This chain links TRBV6-6 with TRBJ1-1; TRBD1 is a possible D gene (5 bases). Deletions cut 3 bases from V and 5 bases from J, with 13 bases between. The CDR3 is 14 residues long. Germline values: CDR1 MNHNY, CDR2 SVGAGI (reference sequence). CDR3 amino acids: CASSYGGGWTEAFF. The DNA of the CDR3 is TGTGCCAGCAGTTATGGGGGAGGGTGGACTGAAGCTTTCTTT.

V is TRBV30 and J is TRBJ1-2, with D perhaps matching TRBD1 (5 bases). The CDR3 runs to 17 residues. Trimming took 0 bases from V and 3 from J, leaving 20 bases between them. Germline values: CDR1 GTSNPN, CDR2 SVGIG (reference sequence). CDR3 DNA sequence: TGTGCCTGGAGTGTATGGGGGGAGTCCCGGGGGGACTATGGCTACACCTTC. Protein product: CAWSVWGESRGDYGYTF.

The rearrangement joins TRBV2 to TRBJ2-3, with a tentative D call TRBD2 (6 bases). The length of the CDR3 is 15 residues. Germline V gene lookup returns CDR1 SNHLY and CDR2 FYNNEI. Trimming cost V 6 bases and J 4 bases, with 17 bases left between them. The CDR3 sequence: CASRGRGAGSDTQYF. CDR3 nucleotide sequence: TGTGCCAGCAGGGGGCGGGGAGCCGGCTCAGATACGCAGTATTTT. The complete variable domain, with remaining parts taken from reference TRBV2 and TRBJ2-3, reads EPEVTQTPSHQVTQMGQEVILRCVPISNHLYFYWYRQILGQKVEFLVSFYNNEISEKSEIFDDQFSVERPDGSNFTLKIRSTKLEDSAMYFCASRGRGAGSDTQYFGPGTRLTVL.

This rearrangement joins TRBV7-9 to TRBJ2-5; maybe TRBD2 (6 bases). The CDR3 consists of 14 residues. V gave up 1 base and J gave up 5 bases, with 11 bases separating them. Germline loops: CDR1 SEHNR, CDR2 FQNEAQ (reference sequence). The CDR3 here is CASSLGTTGETQYF. In DNA form, the CDR3 reads TGTGCCAGCAGCTTAGGGACTACTGGGGAGACCCAGTACTTC.

The CDR3 region is CASSSTGGSSYEQYF. CDR3 sequence (DNA): TGTGCCAGCAGCTCCACAGGGGGCAGCTCCTACGAGCAGTACTTC. The chain joins TRBV7-9 to TRBJ2-7, with TRBD1 matching over 9 bases. Germline V gene sequence: CDR1 SEHNR, CDR2 FQNEAQ (reference sequence). The CDR3 runs 15 residues. The V gene end was trimmed by 4 bases and the J gene end by 0 bases; junction bases not matched to a gene: 4.

The CDR3 nucleotides are TGTGCCAGCACCACACAGGGGGCCACTGAAGCTTTCTTT. Amino acids: CASTTQGATEAFF. J is TRBJ1-1 and V is TRBV28; 9 nucleotides line up with TRBD1. Germline-derived CDR1 and CDR2 are MDHEN and SYDVKM. The CDR3 is made up of 13 amino acids. V lost 7 bases and J lost 4; bases outside the gene matches: 4. The full variable domain, completed using reference TRBV28 and TRBJ1-1, is DVKVTQSSRYLVKRTGEKVFLECVQDMDHENMFWYRQDPGLGLRLIYFSYDVKMKEKGDIPEGYSVSREKKERFSLILESASTNQTSMYLCASTTQGATEAFFGQGTRLTVV.

This chain uses TRBV7-8 with TRBJ1-4; TRBD1 matches at 9 bases. The J segment lost 5 bases and the V segment lost 5 bases, leaving 6 bases of the junction unmatched. The CDR3 is made up of 15 amino acids. Germline V gene sequence: CDR1 SGHVS, CDR2 FQNEAQ. The CDR3 protein is CASSLRGQGNEKLFF. As DNA, the CDR3 is TGTGCCAGCAGCCTCCGGGGACAGGGAAATGAAAAACTGTTTTTT.

V and J are TRBV11-2 and TRBJ1-1; possibly TRBD1 for D (5 bases). The CDR3 covers 12 residues. The germline V gene encodes CDR1 SGHAT and CDR2 FQNNGV. V dropped 3 bases and J dropped 11 bases, with 13 bases sitting between them. As DNA, the CDR3 is TGTGCCAGCAGCTTCGGTCAGGGTCGGGCTTTCTTT. Translation gives CASSFGQGRAFF.

This clone was counted a single time. J is TRBJ2-3 and V is TRBV6-6, with a weak D call TRBD1 (6 bases). This CDR3 spans 14 amino acids. Between the trimmed V and J ends, which lost 6 bases and 0 bases, there was a span of 10 bases. CDR1 and CDR2 (germline): MNHNY, SVGAGI (reference sequence). CDR3 nucleotide sequence: TGTGCCAGCAGCCCCGGACAGAGCACAGATACGCAGTATTTT. This translates into CASSPGQSTDTQYF.

Only one count was recorded for this clone. V gene TRBV19 combines with J gene TRBJ2-5, with 7 bases matching TRBD1. This CDR3 contains 13 residues. Trimming took 4 bases from V and 2 from J; bases not matched to a gene: 1. Germline lookup yields CDR1 LNHDA and CDR2 SQIVND (reference sequence). CDR3 DNA: TGTGCCAGTAGTAGGGGACAGCAAGAGACCCAGTACTTC. Its translation is CASSRGQQETQYF.

The rearrangement links TRBV5-1 to TRBJ1-1; 8 nucleotides match TRBD1. This CDR3 has 15 amino acids. V gave up 0 bases and J gave up 2 bases; unmatched junction bases: 3. CDR1 is SGHRS and CDR2 is YFSETQ in the germline V gene. The DNA of the CDR3 is TGCGCCAGCAGCTTGGTTCCAGGGGGCAACACTGAAGCTTTCTTT. Translating gives CASSLVPGGNTEAFF.

There are a few counts of this clone. V is TRBV4-1 and J is TRBJ1-6; tentative D call: TRBD1 (6 bases). The CDR3 is 15 residues long. Deletions cut 1 base from V and 11 bases from J, with 15 bases between. From germline, CDR1 is MGHRA and CDR2 YSYEKL. The CDR3 coding sequence is TGCGCCAGCAGCCAAGTGGCAGGGGAAAGGGCACCCCTCCACTTT. This codes for CASSQVAGERAPLHF.

This sequence joins TRBV7-2 and TRBJ2-7, with 8 positions matching TRBD1. Germline V gives CDR1 SGHTA, CDR2 FQGNSA. Trimming removed 5 bases from V and 3 bases from J; junction bases left unmatched: 6. The CDR3 runs 14 residues. CDR3 sequence: CASSPSTGVYEQYF. Here the CDR3 DNA reads TGTGCCAGCAGCCCATCGACAGGGGTCTACGAGCAGTACTTC. The full variable domain, rest sourced from reference TRBV7-2 and TRBJ2-7, is GAGVSQSPSNKVTEKGKDVELRCDPISGHTALYWYRQSLGQGLEFLIYFQGNSAPDKSGLPSDRFSAERTGGSVSTLTIQRTQQEDSAVYLCASSPSTGVYEQYFGPGTRLTVT.

This rearrangement joins TRBV6-5 to TRBJ1-2; D gene unclear. In germline, CDR1 is MNHEY, CDR2 SVGAGI. The CDR3 covers 15 residues. The V end lost 10 bases, the J end lost 1 base, and 19 bases lay between the germline ends. CDR3 protein: CATSLGGMNNYGYTF. The CDR3 region has the DNA TGTGCCACCTCCCTGGGAGGGATGAATAACTATGGCTACACCTTC.

The chain links TRBV6-5 to TRBJ2-5, with 7 bases lining up with TRBD2. Unmatched junction bases numbered 7, after V lost 6 bases and J lost 6 bases. Germline values: CDR1 MNHEY, CDR2 SVGAGI. The CDR3 totals 13 residues. The CDR3 nucleotides are TGTGCCAGCAGCCCGGCGGGGGTCAAGACCCAGTACTTC. This sequence encodes CASSPAGVKTQYF.

This clone has just one count. V usage is TRBV28 and J usage is TRBJ1-3; 9 bases agree with TRBD1. With 6 bases clipped from V and 4 bases from J, the junction kept 7 bases outside the gene matches. The CDR3 has 15 residues. Germline assignment: CDR1 MDHEN and CDR2 SYDVKM. The CDR3 DNA sequence: TGTGCCAGCAGCTCACAGGGGGCTGGAGGAAACACCATATATTTT. Residues: CASSSQGAGGNTIYF. Using reference TRBV28 and TRBJ1-3 for the parts outside the CDR3, the full variable domain is DVKVTQSSRYLVKRTGEKVFLECVQDMDHENMFWYRQDPGLGLRLIYFSYDVKMKEKGDIPEGYSVSREKKERFSLILESASTNQTSMYLCASSSQGAGGNTIYFGEGSWLTVV.

This chain connects TRBV30 to TRBJ1-1; D possibly corresponds to TRBD1 (5 bases). Trimming removed 4 bases from V and 1 base from J, with 16 bases in between. Germline V gene lookup returns CDR1 GTSNPN and CDR2 SVGIG (reference sequence). CDR3 length: 15 amino acids. The CDR3 DNA follows: TGTGCCTGGACCTACCCCAGGAGGGGGAACACTGAAGCTTTCTTT. It codes for CAWTYPRRGNTEAFF.

V usage is TRBV7-9 and J usage is TRBJ1-4, with a possible D match to TRBD1 (6 bases). Germline lookup yields CDR1 SEHNR and CDR2 FQNEAQ (reference sequence). Trimming took off 3 bases at V and 5 bases at J, with 10 bases between the two ends. CDR3 length: 14 amino acids. CDR3 in amino acids: CASSFGQKNEKLFF. In DNA, the CDR3 is TGTGCCAGCAGCTTCGGACAGAAAAATGAAAAACTGTTTTTT.

The J gene is TRBJ2-1, the V gene TRBV27, with 8 bases fitting TRBD2. CDR1 and CDR2 (germline): MNHEY, SMNVEV (reference sequence). Trimming at V came to 3 bases and at J to 5 bases, leaving 12 bases not matched to a gene. The CDR3 has 17 amino acids. The CDR3 sequence: CASSLGWGRGADNEQFF. The DNA for the CDR3 is TGTGCCAGCAGTTTGGGTTGGGGGCGGGGGGCCGACAATGAGCAGTTCTTC.

The V gene is TRBV5-1, the J gene TRBJ2-7; D not resolved. CDR3 length equals 13 residues. Trimming left V 0 bases short and J 2 bases short, with 6 bases between. Germline CDR1 reads SGHRS; CDR2 reads YFSETQ. CDR3 residues: CASSLDGAYEQYF. CDR3 bases: TGCGCCAGCAGCTTGGACGGAGCCTACGAGCAGTACTTC.

J is TRBJ2-3 and V is TRBV7-2; 8 bases line up with TRBD2. J was trimmed by 2 bases and V by 4 bases; bases with no gene match: 11. There are 17 residues in the CDR3. Germline-derived CDR1 and CDR2 are SGHTA and FQGNSA. The CDR3 DNA follows: TGTGCCAGCAGCTCTGGGGCGGGGGGACGCTTCACAGATACGCAGTATTTT. Residues: CASSSGAGGRFTDTQYF. Looking up the rest from reference TRBV7-2 and TRBJ2-3 gives the full variable domain: GAGVSQSPSNKVTEKGKDVELRCDPISGHTALYWYRQSLGQGLEFLIYFQGNSAPDKSGLPSDRFSAERTGGSVSTLTIQRTQQEDSAVYLCASSSGAGGRFTDTQYFGPGTRLTVL.